This T cell receptor (beta chain) comes out of a study of graft-versus-host responses after intestinal transplantation. About the research overall: Multivisceral, liver-intestinal, or isolated intestinal transplants were performed in recipients.

A remark on this clone: Its cognate antigen is unknown.

CDR3 length: 14 amino acids. Trimming removed 1 base from V and 4 bases from J, with 8 bases in between. The germline gives CDR1 LGHNA, CDR2 YSLEER. Overall study results and limits: The authors found GvH clones in recipient marrow, some appearing first in ileum or blood. Subjects displaying graft-donor T cell macrochimerism possessed elevated graft-versus-host to host-versus-graft clonal ratios inside allografts. The highest levels of circulating GvH clones went along with early declines in HvG clones after transplant.

Sequencing was performed with immunoSEQ multiplex PCR; in TCRdb, only in-frame clones are kept and a portion is missing. The table has about 73,000 clones, roughly 90% seen once; the top ten hold less than 5%. This specimen was unstimulated CD8+ T cells sorted from spleen or lymph node cells, taken before transplant. The source is a human donor who was the organ donor for an intestinal transplant. This sequence joins TRBV4-3 and TRBJ1-5, with D tentatively TRBD1 (5 bases). CDR3 region: CASSQGPGNQPQHF. CDR3 nucleotide sequence: TGCGCCAGCAGCCAAGGCCCAGGGAATCAGCCCCAGCATTTT.